A selection of T cell receptor beta chains follows, all from one sample in a study of T-cell reconstitution after alpha-beta-depleted transplantation in children. TCRdb re-derived calls from the PCR reads in MiXCR, one entry per CDR3 protein. In the table there are about 370,000 distinct CDR3 sequences, around 20% of which are singletons. Sample: PBMCs from the stem cell graft donor, taken from the stem cell graft. The source of these receptors is a human donor who donated a stem cell graft to a child with acute myeloid leukemia. Both conserved end residues are part of each CDR3. Each record gives: CDR3 DNA, CDR3 protein, J gene, V gene, D gene, clone size. A D gene is named only where the DNA matches it firmly. Clone size is stated in some rows and not others, as once, few, many or a class when expanded.

TGCGCCAGCAGCCCTCGGATTGCCAGCACAGATACGCAGTATTTT	CASSPRIASTDTQYF	TRBJ2-3	TRBV5-1	.	.
TGCAGTGCTAGAATCCAGGGGAAGGCCGGGGAGCTGTTTTTT	CSARIQGKAGELFF	TRBJ2-2	TRBV20-1	.	.
TGCAGCGTTGGATCGGGGTTGGAGACCCAGTACTTC	CSVGSGLETQYF	TRBJ2-5	TRBV29-1	.	.
TGCGCCAGCAGCCAGGGACTAGGATACAATGAGCAGTTCTTC	CASSQGLGYNEQFF	TRBJ2-1	TRBV4-1	TRBD2	.
TGTGCCAGCGGGACAGACAGTGAAAAACTGTTTTTT	CASGTDSEKLFF	TRBJ1-4	TRBV7-9	TRBD1	.
TGTGCCAGCAGCGTAGGTCAGGGGAGAGGAAACACCATATATTTT	CASSVGQGRGNTIYF	TRBJ1-3	TRBV9	.	.
TGTGCCACCAGTGAGGGGGATCAGCCCCAGCATTTT	CATSEGDQPQHF	TRBJ1-5	TRBV24-1	.	many
TGCGCCAGCAGCCTTAGCGGGAATTACCACGAGCAGTACTTC	CASSLSGNYHEQYF	TRBJ2-7	TRBV4-1	TRBD2	.
TGTGCCACCCAGGCCAGTTCAGCTAACTATGGCTACACCTTC	CATQASSANYGYTF	TRBJ1-2	TRBV27	.	.
TGTGCCAGCAGCTTAGGGGGGAACAATCAGCCCCAGCATTTT	CASSLGGNNQPQHF	TRBJ1-5	TRBV7-6	.	few
TGTGCCACCAGTGATTCAGTGGCGGGCGAGCCCTACGAGCAGTACTTC	CATSDSVAGEPYEQYF	TRBJ2-7	TRBV24-1	.	.
TGTGCCAGCAGCTTAGTCCCGCTCTCTGGGGCCAACGTCCTGACTTTC	CASSLVPLSGANVLTF	TRBJ2-6	TRBV11-3	.	.
TGCGCCAGCAGCCGTCGGTCAGGGACTAATTCACCCCTCCACTTT	CASSRRSGTNSPLHF	TRBJ1-6	TRBV5-1	.	.
TGTGCCAGCAGTTTATGGTCAGGGGGAATGAACACTGAAGCTTTCTTT	CASSLWSGGMNTEAFF	TRBJ1-1	TRBV12-3/TRBV12-4	TRBD1	few
TGTGCCAGCAGCTTATACCAAGTCTCCTACGAGCAGTACTTC	CASSLYQVSYEQYF	TRBJ2-7	TRBV5-5	.	few
TGCAGCGTCACTAGCGGGAGGCAGTTCTTC	CSVTSGRQFF	TRBJ2-1	TRBV29-1	TRBD2	.
TGTGCCAGCAGTTCCCCGAATGAGCAGTTCTTC	CASSSPNEQFF	TRBJ2-1	TRBV28	.	many
TGCAGCGTTGAATCCCAGGTCGGCGAGCAGTACTTC	CSVESQVGEQYF	TRBJ2-7	TRBV29-1	.	many
TGTGCCAGCAGTTACTCGTGGGGTAGGGCTGAAGCTTTCTTT	CASSYSWGRAEAFF	TRBJ1-1	TRBV6-5	.	.
TGCGCCAGCAGCGGGGGGACGTACAATGAGCAGTTCTTC	CASSGGTYNEQFF	TRBJ2-1	TRBV5-1	.	many
TGTGCCAGCAGCCCTTGGACTAGCGGGAACCTAGCCAAAAACATTCAGTACTTC	CASSPWTSGNLAKNIQYF	TRBJ2-4	TRBV11-2	TRBD2	.
TGTGCCAGCAGTGGACAGGGGGCAAACACCATATATTTT	CASSGQGANTIYF	TRBJ1-3	TRBV2	TRBD1	.
TGTGCCAGCAGTGAACGAGGGTATGGCGGGGAGCTGTTTTTT	CASSERGYGGELFF	TRBJ2-2	TRBV25-1	.	.
TGTGCCAGCAGCCAAGATGTAGCGGGAAGAACCGGGGAGCTGTTTTTT	CASSQDVAGRTGELFF	TRBJ2-2	TRBV4-2	TRBD2	.
TGTGCCACCAGTGATAAACGGGGGTCCTCCTACGAGCAGTACTTC	CATSDKRGSSYEQYF	TRBJ2-7	TRBV24-1	.	few
TGCGCCAGCAATATAGCGGGCCTCAACAATGAGCAGTTCTTC	CASNIAGLNNEQFF	TRBJ2-1	TRBV5-1	TRBD2	.
TGTGCCAGCAGTTCAGGCGCCCTTTCCTACAGAGAGCATTTT	CASSSGALSYREHF	TRBJ1-5	TRBV6-5	.	few
TGTGCCATCAGCACAGGGTCCGAGCAGTACTTC	CAISTGSEQYF	TRBJ2-7	TRBV10-3	.	many
TGTGCCAGCAGCCAAAACCGGGATACGCAGTATTTT	CASSQNRDTQYF	TRBJ2-3	TRBV6-5	.	.
TGCGCCAGCAGCTTGGGATCGGCGGACCCAAAAGAGACCCAGTACTTC	CASSLGSADPKETQYF	TRBJ2-5	TRBV5-1	.	many
TGTGCCACCAGTGATGTAACCTACGAGCAGTACTTC	CATSDVTYEQYF	TRBJ2-7	TRBV24-1	.	.
TGTGCCAGCAGCCAAGAGAGGGGATCCACTGAAGCTTTCTTT	CASSQERGSTEAFF	TRBJ1-1	TRBV4-2	.	few
TGTGCCAGCAGTTTCCACCAGCCGAATGAGCAGTTCTTC	CASSFHQPNEQFF	TRBJ2-1	TRBV28	.	.
TGCAGTGCGCGGGTTCGGGAGCAGTACTTC	CSARVREQYF	TRBJ2-7	TRBV20-1	.	.
TGTGCCAGCAGCAGCTTGTCGGATCGAGATGAGCAGTTCTTC	CASSSLSDRDEQFF	TRBJ2-1	TRBV6-5	.	many
TGTGCCAGCAGCTCAACAGGGGCGATAGGCGGGGAGCTGTTTTTT	CASSSTGAIGGELFF	TRBJ2-2	TRBV28	TRBD1	.
TGTGCCAGCAGTTACGCACCGGACGGGTACAATGAGCAGTTCTTC	CASSYAPDGYNEQFF	TRBJ2-1	TRBV6-2/TRBV6-3	.	.
TGTGCCAGCAGTACTTCTTTGACGACAGGGCGGTGGGAGACCCAGTACTTC	CASSTSLTTGRWETQYF	TRBJ2-5	TRBV28	TRBD1	.
TGCAGTGCTAGAAACAGATTTAATGAAAAACTGTTTTTT	CSARNRFNEKLFF	TRBJ1-4	TRBV20-1	.	.
TGTGCCAGCAGCCCCCGGGCAGGTGCGGACTATGGCTACACCTTC	CASSPRAGADYGYTF	TRBJ1-2	TRBV7-2	.	.
TGTGCCAGCAGTTATTGGGGCAGTGACTCTGGGGCCAACGTCCTGACTTTC	CASSYWGSDSGANVLTF	TRBJ2-6	TRBV6-5	.	few
TGCAGCGCTGACACCAGGATGTCCTACGAGCAGTACTTC	CSADTRMSYEQYF	TRBJ2-7	TRBV29-1	.	many
TGTGCCAGCAGCCATTTTGGGGCACCTGACACCGGGGAGCTGTTTTTT	CASSHFGAPDTGELFF	TRBJ2-2	TRBV7-9	.	few
TGTGCCAGCAGTTGGGACAGGGTGGACAAAAACATTCAGTACTTC	CASSWDRVDKNIQYF	TRBJ2-4	TRBV28	TRBD1	few
TGTGCCAGCAGCTTAGGGGTTCAGGGCTACGAGCAGTACTTC	CASSLGVQGYEQYF	TRBJ2-7	TRBV7-2	.	many
TGTGCCAGCAGGATTACGGGAGTCACTAGCACAGATACGCAGTATTTT	CASRITGVTSTDTQYF	TRBJ2-3	TRBV28	.	.
TGTGCCAGCTCACCACGGACGGACACCTACGAGCAGTACTTC	CASSPRTDTYEQYF	TRBJ2-7	TRBV18	.	.
TGTGCCACCAGTGGGATCGGGACAGGGGGCAATGAGCAGTTCTTC	CATSGIGTGGNEQFF	TRBJ2-1	TRBV24-1	TRBD1	.
TGTGCCAGCACGGATTTGTACGGCTACGAGCAGTACTTC	CASTDLYGYEQYF	TRBJ2-7	TRBV6-6	.	many
TGCAGTGCTGGTGGGACTAGCGGGAGGTCCCTTTTGGACGAGCAGTACTTC	CSAGGTSGRSLLDEQYF	TRBJ2-7	TRBV20-1	TRBD2	.
TGTGCCAGCAGTTTAAGAGGGTTGATTGAGCAGTACTTC	CASSLRGLIEQYF	TRBJ2-7	TRBV11-2	.	.
TGCAGTGCTAAGACTAGCGAGTACAAAAACATTCAGTACTTC	CSAKTSEYKNIQYF	TRBJ2-4	TRBV20-1	TRBD2	many
TGTGCCAGCAGTGAATATTATGAGCAGTTCTTC	CASSEYYEQFF	TRBJ2-1	TRBV25-1	.	.
TGTGCCATCAGGAACGGGACAGAGAATCAGCCCCAGCATTTT	CAIRNGTENQPQHF	TRBJ1-5	TRBV10-3	TRBD1	.
TGTGCCAGCAGGCCAAGGGGGGGGCCCTACGAGCAGTACTTC	CASRPRGGPYEQYF	TRBJ2-7	TRBV2	.	.